This T cell receptor beta chain was sequenced during a study of shared clonotypes between healthy human individuals. Across the study: A couple of female and a few male donors aged 18 to 49 were enrolled.

To note about this clone: What it binds is not known.

Clones were sequenced by immunoSEQ multiplex PCR, and TCRdb holds only the in-frame ones, with some missing. The sample records 2 million to 2.5 million clones, about 90% being singletons. This CDR3 spans 17 amino acids. The germline V gene encodes CDR1 SGHRS and CDR2 YFSETQ. The trim removed 0 bases at V and 4 bases at J, leaving 11 bases unmatched. Findings of the study overall: Sampling was confined to blood; repertoires within tissues likely differ.

The sample comprised naive CD4+ T cells from PBMCs. Subset given: CD45RA+ positively selected. The rearrangement joins TRBV5-1 to TRBJ1-1; the match to TRBD1 covers 8 bases. The clonotype comes from a man aged 18 to 30 in good health. Some clones in this sample may be carry-over from other donors' samples. CDR3 bases: TGCGCCAGCAGCTTGGGTGTCAGGGGGCCCGGGGGCACTGAAGCTTTCTTT. It is translated as CASSLGVRGPGGTEAFF.